This T cell receptor beta chain was recovered during a study of OX40 agonist ivuxolimab in advanced cancers. Whole-study findings and limits: The CD4+ and CD8+ T cells in the blood had expanded clonally by week 6 at 0.1 to 3.0 mg/kg.

TCRdb's copy holds only in-frame clones and misses some; the assay was immunoSEQ multiplex PCR. In the table there are around 64,000 clones, about 90% of which are singletons. Germline CDR1 and CDR2: SGHRS and YFSETQ. CDR3 size: 16 residues. V lost 1 base to trimming and J lost 0 bases; unmatched junction nucleotides: 5. The sample holds one count of this clone. Antigen: not known. This clonotype originated in an adult with an advanced solid tumor such as melanoma, head and neck, liver or kidney cancer. The V call is TRBV5-1, the J call TRBJ2-7; 9 bases line up with TRBD2. The sequencing here drew on CD4+ or CD8+ T cells sorted from blood, taken in a trial of the OX40 agonist ivuxolimab. CDR3 bases: TGCGCCAGCAGCTTGTTCTCTAGCGGGGCCTCCTACGAGCAGTACTTC. Encoded protein: CASSLFSSGASYEQYF.